Sequencing of this T cell receptor beta chain was carried out in a study of blood T cell repertoires in COVID-19. The method was immunoSEQ multiplex PCR; TCRdb's version includes in-frame clones alone and lacks a portion of them. The table shows about 220,000 clones, with 82% occurring only once. Trimming removed 4 bases from V and 6 bases from J, with 10 bases in between. The CDR3 runs 12 residues. In germline, CDR1 is MDHEN, CDR2 SYDVKM. What was sequenced was peripheral blood. This receptor was taken from a woman aged 65 to 85 with COVID-19, enrolled during active disease. The V gene is TRBV28, the J gene TRBJ2-7, with D uncertain. In DNA, the CDR3 is TGTGCCAGCAGTTCCCTTGTCGGCGAGCAGTACTTC. Protein sequence: CASSSLVGEQYF.